One and the same sample provided the 24 T cell receptor beta chains below, sequenced in a study of beta chain features in type 1 diabetes. As every portion of the isolated RNA was reverse transcribed, the sequencing read expressed TCRB transcripts. Method: immunoSEQ multiplex PCR; TCRdb's copy keeps in-frame clones and lacks some. The sample yields 300,000 to 350,000 clones, roughly 8% seen once. Sequenced: central memory CD4+ T cells from blood. These receptors all come from a woman under 30 in good health.

This clone has just a few counts. The chain is built from TRBV18 and TRBJ2-2; D might be TRBD2 (6 bases). The ends were cut back, 3 bases at V and 3 bases at J, with 11 bases in the middle. Germline V gives CDR1 KGHSH, CDR2 LQKENI. The CDR3 length is 15 residues. CDR3 sequence reads: CASSPSGLHTGELFF. CDR3 DNA: TGTGCCAGCTCACCTTCCGGACTACACACCGGGGAGCTGTTTTTT.

This clone occurred a few times. The V gene is TRBV28, the J gene TRBJ2-7; no firm D call. The germline V gene has CDR1 MDHEN and CDR2 SYDVKM. The CDR3 has 12 amino acids. The V end was cut by 6 bases, the J end by 9 bases, with 15 bases between. CDR3 residues: CASSPSPIWQYF. The CDR3 nucleotides read TGTGCCAGCAGCCCCTCCCCCATCTGGCAGTACTTC. Full variable domain (remainder filled in from reference TRBV28 and TRBJ2-7): DVKVTQSSRYLVKRTGEKVFLECVQDMDHENMFWYRQDPGLGLRLIYFSYDVKMKEKGDIPEGYSVSREKKERFSLILESASTNQTSMYLCASSPSPIWQYFGPGTRLTVT.

The gene calls are TRBV7-2 and TRBJ2-7; 7 bases match TRBD2. Germline V lookup: CDR1 SGHTA, CDR2 FQGNSA. CDR3 size: 14 residues. Trimming removed 1 base from V and 7 bases from J; junction bases left unmatched: 7. CDR3 sequence: CASSLVTREGEQYF. DNA for the CDR3: TGTGCCAGCAGCTTAGTAACCAGGGAGGGGGAGCAGTACTTC.

This clone was counted a few times. V gene TRBV27 combines with J gene TRBJ2-2; 7 bases agree with TRBD2. The germline CDR1 and CDR2 sequences are MNHEY and SMNVEV (reference sequence). With 5 bases clipped from V and 2 bases from J, the junction kept 5 bases outside the gene matches. The length of the CDR3 is 15 residues. The CDR3 region is CASSKPAGNTGELFF. CDR3 nucleotides: TGTGCCAGCAGTAAACCAGCGGGAAACACCGGGGAGCTGTTTTTT.

The chain uses TRBV5-4 and TRBJ2-6; D is uncertain. Germline V gives CDR1 SGHNT, CDR2 YYREEE (reference sequence). The CDR3 sequence is 13 residues long. Trimming left V 7 bases short and J 0 bases short, with 5 bases between. CDR3 sequence reads: CASAPSGANVLTF. The CDR3 nucleotides read TGTGCCAGCGCACCCTCTGGGGCCAACGTCCTGACTTTC.

This clone was seen many times. The chain couples TRBV29-1 to TRBJ1-1, with D perhaps TRBD1 (5 bases). The germline V gene has CDR1 SQVTM and CDR2 ANQGSEA. Deletions cut 4 bases from V and 7 bases from J, with 10 bases between. This CDR3 contains 11 residues. The CDR3, as DNA: TGCAGCGTTGCGGGGGAAGGTGAAGCTTTCTTT. Amino acid sequence: CSVAGEGEAFF.

V gene TRBV11-2 combines with J gene TRBJ2-5, with D tentatively TRBD2 (5 bases). The ends were cut back, 2 bases at V and 2 bases at J, with 15 bases in the middle. Germline V gene lookup returns CDR1 SGHAT and CDR2 FQNNGV. The CDR3 runs 16 residues. The CDR3 loop is CASSLSSTPGQETQYF. The DNA for the CDR3 is TGTGCCAGCAGCTTATCAAGCACTCCGGGGCAAGAGACCCAGTACTTC.

This clone was seen at least ten times. The gene calls are TRBV7-9 and TRBJ1-4; D uncertain. The CDR3 is 12 residues long. The V and J ends lost 5 bases and 8 bases respectively, with 9 bases between them. CDR1 is SEHNR and CDR2 is FQNEAQ in the germline V gene (reference sequence). The CDR3 DNA reads as TGTGCCAGCAGCCGAGGCCTCGAAAAACTGTTTTTT. This codes for CASSRGLEKLFF.

This clone has only a few counts. The chain is built from TRBV7-3 and TRBJ2-1; D unclear. CDR1 and CDR2 (germline): SGHTA, FQGTGA. Trimming stripped 1 base from V and 7 bases from J, with 8 bases between. This CDR3 comprises 13 residues. For the CDR3, the DNA is TGTGCCAGCAGCTTAATCTCGGTGAATGAGCAGTTCTTC. Protein sequence: CASSLISVNEQFF.

V is TRBV28 and J is TRBJ2-6, with unresolved D. V lost 6 bases, J lost 0 bases, and 12 bases lay in between. Germline loops: CDR1 MDHEN, CDR2 SYDVKM. This CDR3 has 16 residues. The CDR3 region is CASSPPWNSGANVLTF. In nucleotides, the CDR3 is TGTGCCAGCAGCCCCCCCTGGAACTCTGGGGCCAACGTCCTGACTTTC.

The chain has TRBV6-1 and TRBJ2-7; 8 nucleotides line up with TRBD1. The length of the CDR3 is 15 residues. CDR1 is MNHNS, CDR2 SASEGT, per germline. V lost 5 bases and J lost 7; bases outside the gene matches: 13. The CDR3 coding sequence is TGTGCCAGCAGTCGAAGTTTGGACAGGGCTGAGGAGCAGTACTTC. Residues: CASSRSLDRAEEQYF.

The chain links TRBV11-3 to TRBJ2-1, with no clear D. Deletions cut 5 bases from V and 9 bases from J, with 17 bases between. Germline CDR1 and CDR2: SGHNT and YENEEA. The CDR3 is made up of 14 amino acids. The CDR3 sequence is CASSPNPYYGEQFF. DNA of the CDR3: TGTGCCAGCAGCCCAAATCCATACTACGGTGAGCAGTTCTTC.

A few counts support this clone. J is TRBJ2-1 and V is TRBV10-3, with 7 bases aligning to TRBD2. Trimming at V came to 10 bases and at J to 10 bases, leaving 7 bases not matched to a gene. This CDR3 spans 11 amino acids. The germline V gene has CDR1 ENHRY and CDR2 SYGVKD. Here the CDR3 DNA reads TGTGCCACCACTAGCGAGGGGGAGCAGTTCTTC. Amino acids: CATTSEGEQFF.

The chain combines TRBV19 with TRBJ2-1, with D possibly matching TRBD2 (5 bases). From germline, CDR1 is LNHDA and CDR2 SQIVND (reference sequence). The length of the CDR3 is 12 residues. Trimming cost V 0 bases and J 13 bases, with 10 bases left between them. Here the CDR3 DNA reads TGTGCCAGTAGTATAGAGGGCCGGGGTCAGTTCTTC. Translating gives CASSIEGRGQFF.

V usage is TRBV9 and J usage is TRBJ2-1, with 9 bases fitting TRBD2. Germline V gives CDR1 SGDLS, CDR2 YYNGEE. The CDR3 has 15 amino acids. Germline trimming cut 2 bases from V and 10 bases from J; bases unmatched to any gene: 10. Here the CDR3 reads CASSVSSGTAREQFF. As DNA, the CDR3 is TGTGCCAGCAGCGTGTCTAGCGGGACAGCCCGGGAGCAGTTCTTC.

There are a few counts of this clone. The chain recombines TRBV4-2 with TRBJ2-3, with 9 bases aligning to TRBD2. Germline lookup yields CDR1 LGHNA and CDR2 YNFKEQ. Unmatched junction bases numbered 4, after V lost 1 base and J lost 2 bases. CDR3 size: 16 residues. The CDR3 coding sequence is TGTGCCAGCAGCCAAGCCGCGGGAGGGATCACAGATACGCAGTATTTT. This encodes CASSQAAGGITDTQYF.

The chain is built from TRBV7-2 and TRBJ2-5, with 7 bases that match TRBD1. Germline loops: CDR1 SGHTA, CDR2 FQGNSA. V lost 5 bases to trimming and J lost 2 bases; unmatched junction nucleotides: 2. The CDR3 sequence is 13 residues long. CDR3 DNA: TGTGCCAGCAGCCAACAGGGGCAAGAGACCCAGTACTTC. It specifies CASSQQGQETQYF.

This clone has just a few counts. The chain links TRBV4-3 to TRBJ1-5, with D unresolved. In germline, CDR1 is LGHNA, CDR2 YSLEER. V was pared by 0 bases and J by 4 bases, with 4 bases between. CDR3 length: 13 amino acids. CDR3 protein: CASSQDVNQPQHF. The CDR3, as DNA: TGCGCCAGCAGCCAAGATGTGAATCAGCCCCAGCATTTT.

The chain couples TRBV9 to TRBJ2-1, with D maybe TRBD1 (6 bases). Per germline, CDR1 SGDLS and CDR2 YYNGEE. The CDR3 covers 14 residues. V was cut by 0 bases and J by 8 bases, with 12 bases left in between. In DNA, the CDR3 is TGTGCCAGCAGCGTAGCCCCAGGGGACCATGAGCAGTTCTTC. It encodes CASSVAPGDHEQFF. Full variable domain (remainder filled in from reference TRBV9 and TRBJ2-1): DSGVTQTPKHLITATGQRVTLRCSPRSGDLSVYWYQQSLDQGLQFLIQYYNGEERAKGNILERFSAQQFPDLHSELNLSSLELGDSALYFCASSVAPGDHEQFFGPGTRLTVL.

The chain is built from TRBV2 and TRBJ2-1; the match to TRBD2 covers 11 bases. After removal of 4 bases from V and 0 bases from J, the junction contained 11 bases not matched to a gene. CDR1 is SNHLY, CDR2 FYNNEI, per germline. This CDR3 has 19 amino acids. CDR3 region: CASSVLLAGGPDSYNEQFF. As DNA, the CDR3 is TGTGCCAGCAGTGTTCTGTTAGCGGGAGGGCCGGACTCCTACAATGAGCAGTTCTTC.

V gene TRBV20-1 combines with J gene TRBJ2-1; D call uncertain. The germline gives CDR1 DFQATT, CDR2 SNEGSKA (reference sequence). The CDR3 has 11 residues. The ends were cut back, 6 bases at V and 2 bases at J, with 5 bases in the middle. The CDR3 sequence: CSAQTYNEQFF. CDR3 DNA sequence: TGCAGTGCCCAAACCTACAATGAGCAGTTCTTC.

This chain links TRBV27 with TRBJ2-7; 7 bases line up with TRBD1. The length of the CDR3 is 17 residues. Germline V gene sequence: CDR1 MNHEY, CDR2 SMNVEV (reference sequence). The V and J ends lost 4 bases and 6 bases, in that order; junction bases with no gene match: 18. This CDR3 is CASSSQMTGRRRGEQYF. The CDR3 DNA reads TGTGCCAGCAGTTCCCAAATGACAGGGCGACGCCGTGGCGAGCAGTACTTC.

This clone was picked up a small number of times. The chain uses TRBV7-2 and TRBJ2-5; D perhaps matches TRBD2 (5 bases). V lost 8 bases to trimming and J lost 7 bases, with 23 bases between them. Germline V gene data show CDR1 as SGHTA and CDR2 as FQGNSA. This CDR3 contains 15 residues. The CDR3 DNA follows: TGTGCCAGCGTGATGAGGACTCACGTTTTGGGGACCCAGTACTTC. Translated, it gives CASVMRTHVLGTQYF.

A few counts support this clone. The CDR3 coding sequence is TGCAGTGCTAGCGGGAGAGACGAGCAGTACTTC. The encoded protein is CSASGRDEQYF. V is TRBV20-1 and J is TRBJ2-7, with D possibly TRBD2 on 6 matching bases. The CDR3 covers 11 residues. V was shortened by 3 bases and J by 5 bases, with 8 bases between the two germline ends. The germline V gene has CDR1 DFQATT and CDR2 SNEGSKA (reference sequence).